Following are 2 T cell receptor beta chains from one sample sequenced in a study of shared clonotypes between healthy human individuals. The protocol was immunoSEQ multiplex PCR, while the TCRdb copy is restricted to in-frame clones and leaves out a portion. This table holds about 1,800,000 clones, about 95% found once. Naive CD8 isolation took CD45RO-negative cells positively selected for CCR7 and excluded terminally differentiated effector memory CD45RA+ cells. Sample: naive CD8+ T cells sorted from blood. Every receptor here comes from a man younger than 35 in good health.

The chain joins TRBV27 to TRBJ2-1; 15 bases align to TRBD2. The CDR3 extends over 20 amino acids. The trim removed 4 bases at V and 3 bases at J, leaving 13 bases unmatched. Germline V gene lookup returns CDR1 MNHEY and CDR2 SMNVEV (reference sequence). The CDR3 sequence is CASSSIEYGTSGRIYNEQFF. In DNA, the CDR3 is TGTGCCAGCAGTTCGATTGAATACGGGACTAGCGGGAGGATCTACAATGAGCAGTTCTTC.

The CDR3 protein is CASSLGAGSFMSYNEQFF. The CDR3 DNA is TGTGCCAGCAGTTTAGGTGCGGGTTCGTTTATGTCCTACAATGAGCAGTTCTTC. V gene TRBV27 combines with J gene TRBJ2-1; tentatively, D is TRBD2 (5 bases). The CDR3 spans 18 residues. V was pared by 2 bases and J by 1 base, with 18 bases between. Looked up from germline, CDR1 is MNHEY and CDR2 is SMNVEV (reference sequence).